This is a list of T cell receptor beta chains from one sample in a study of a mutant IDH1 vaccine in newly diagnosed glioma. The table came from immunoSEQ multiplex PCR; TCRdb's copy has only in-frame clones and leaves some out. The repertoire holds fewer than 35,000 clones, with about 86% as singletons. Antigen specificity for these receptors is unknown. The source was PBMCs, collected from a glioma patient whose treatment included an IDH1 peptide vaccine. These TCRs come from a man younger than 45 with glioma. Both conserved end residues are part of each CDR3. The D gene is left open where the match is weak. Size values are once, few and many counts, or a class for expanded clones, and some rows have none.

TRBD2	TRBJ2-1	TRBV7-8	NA	CASSSREGAYNEQFF	TGTGCCAGCAGCTCCCGGGAGGGCGCCTACAATGAGCAGTTCTTC
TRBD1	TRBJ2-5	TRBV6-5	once	CASSRGLEETQYF	TGTGCCAGCAGCAGGGGGCTAGAGGAGACCCAGTACTTC
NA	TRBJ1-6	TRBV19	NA	CASSTRLFVDGSPLHF	TGTGCCAGTAGTACCCGGCTCTTTGTGGATGGTTCACCCCTCCACTTT
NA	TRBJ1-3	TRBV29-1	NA	CSAQAGNTIYF	TGCAGCGCCCAGGCTGGAAACACCATATATTTT
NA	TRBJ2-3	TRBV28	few	CASSTPSTDTQYF	TGTGCCAGCAGTACCCCTAGTACAGATACGCAGTATTTT
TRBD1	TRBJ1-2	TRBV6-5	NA	CASSYSGTAPYGYTF	TGTGCCAGCAGTTACTCTGGGACAGCACCTTATGGCTACACCTTC
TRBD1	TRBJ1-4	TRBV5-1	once	CASSSNPRLFDRGHEKLFF	TGCGCCAGCAGCTCGAACCCTCGGTTATTTGACAGGGGGCACGAAAAACTGTTTTTT
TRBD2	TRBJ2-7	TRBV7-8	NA	CASSPVSGHSSYEQYF	TGTGCCAGCAGCCCAGTTAGCGGGCACAGCTCCTACGAGCAGTACTTC
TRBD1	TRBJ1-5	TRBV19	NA	CASSRGTASNQPQHF	TGTGCCAGTAGTCGTGGGACAGCAAGCAATCAGCCCCAGCATTTT
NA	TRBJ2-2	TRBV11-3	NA	CASSLVAGGELFF	TGTGCCAGCAGCTTAGTGGCCGGCGGGGAGCTGTTTTTT
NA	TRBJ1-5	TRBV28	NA	CASSLYGTPSNQPQHF	TGTGCCAGCAGTTTATATGGGACTCCGAGCAATCAGCCCCAGCATTTT
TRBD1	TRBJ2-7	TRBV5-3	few	CARSHKGQGDDEQYF	TGTGCCAGAAGCCATAAGGGACAGGGAGACGACGAGCAGTACTTC
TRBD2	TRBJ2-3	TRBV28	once	CASSLTSGSTDTQYF	TGTGCCAGCAGTTTAACTAGCGGAAGCACAGATACGCAGTATTTT
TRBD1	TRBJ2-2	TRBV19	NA	CASSTGTGTNTGELFF	TGTGCCAGTAGTACGGGGACAGGGACGAACACCGGGGAGCTGTTTTTT
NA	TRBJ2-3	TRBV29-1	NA	CSVHGRLADTQYF	TGCAGCGTTCACGGGCGATTAGCAGATACGCAGTATTTT
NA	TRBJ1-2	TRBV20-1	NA	CSAPRNYGYTF	TGCAGTGCGCCCCGGAACTATGGCTACACCTTC
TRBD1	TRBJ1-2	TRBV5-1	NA	CASSIGTAGDGYTF	TGCGCCAGCAGCATCGGGACAGCCGGGGACGGCTACACCTTC
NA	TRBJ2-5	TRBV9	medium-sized	CASSVGGGTQETQYF	TGTGCCAGCAGCGTAGGAGGAGGGACCCAAGAGACCCAGTACTTC
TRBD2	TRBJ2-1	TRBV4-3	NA	CASSQFSGGAYNEQFF	TGCGCCAGCAGCCAATTTAGCGGGGGTGCCTACAATGAGCAGTTCTTC
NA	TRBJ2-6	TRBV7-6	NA	CASSPGAGTGANVLTF	TGTGCCAGCAGCCCCGGGGCAGGGACTGGGGCCAACGTCCTGACTTTC
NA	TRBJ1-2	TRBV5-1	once	CASSFGEYYGYTF	TGCGCCAGCAGCTTCGGGGAGTACTATGGCTACACCTTC
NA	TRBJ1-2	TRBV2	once	CASSEDIWRTGGYTF	TGTGCCAGCAGTGAAGATATCTGGCGAACGGGGGGCTACACCTTC
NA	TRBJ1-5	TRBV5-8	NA	CASSLTLRNQPQHF	TGTGCCAGCAGCTTGACTCTCAGGAATCAGCCCCAGCATTTT
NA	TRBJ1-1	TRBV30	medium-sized	CAGVRNTEAFF	TGTGCAGGAGTTAGGAACACTGAAGCTTTCTTT
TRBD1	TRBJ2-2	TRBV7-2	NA	CASSLGTGVGELFF	TGTGCCAGCAGCCTCGGGACAGGGGTCGGGGAGCTGTTTTTT
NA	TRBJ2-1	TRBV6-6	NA	CASSYLPSGEEQFF	TGTGCCAGCAGTTACCTGCCCTCCGGGGAGGAGCAGTTCTTC
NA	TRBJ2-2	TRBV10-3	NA	CAISEGTRGRELFF	TGTGCCATCAGTGAGGGGACTAGGGGGCGGGAGCTGTTTTTT
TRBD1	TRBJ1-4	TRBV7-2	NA	CASSPIGQGTNEKLFF	TGTGCCAGCAGCCCCATTGGACAGGGAACTAATGAAAAACTGTTTTTT
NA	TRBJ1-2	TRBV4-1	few	CASSQGDGRTNYGYTF	TGCGCCAGCAGCCAAGGCGACGGGCGAACTAACTATGGCTACACCTTC
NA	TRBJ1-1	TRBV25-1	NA	CASSDVGTEAFF	TGTGCCAGCAGTGACGTAGGGACCGAAGCTTTCTTT
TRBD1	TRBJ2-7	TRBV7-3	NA	CASSPGTGGRDEQYF	TGTGCCAGCAGCCCCGGGACAGGGGGCCGGGACGAGCAGTACTTC
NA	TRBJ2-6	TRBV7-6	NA	CASSLASSGANVLTF	TGTGCCAGCAGCTTAGCATCCTCTGGGGCCAACGTCCTGACTTTC